This entry concerns a single TCR beta chain. The data derive from a study of blood T cell repertoires in COVID-19. Trimming shortened V by 0 bases and J by 11 bases, and 13 bases separated the two germline ends. The CDR3 is 13 amino acids. CDR1 LNHDA and CDR2 SQIVND come from the germline V gene (reference sequence). Only in-frame clones appear in the TCRdb table, and some are missing; sequencing was by immunoSEQ multiplex PCR. Here the sample spans some 260,000 clones, 87% being singletons. The sequence was collected from a man between 18 and 35 years old with active or convalescent COVID-19. The sequencing input was peripheral blood. The chain combines TRBV19 with TRBJ1-1, with D uncertain. DNA for the CDR3: TGTGCCAGTAGTATAGATCGGGGTCGAGGGGCTTTCTTT. It encodes CASSIDRGRGAFF. Combining the CDR3 with reference TRBV19 and TRBJ1-1 gives the whole variable domain DGGITQSPKYLFRKEGQNVTLSCEQNLNHDAMYWYRQDPGQGLRLIYYSQIVNDFQKGDIAEGYSVSREKKESFPLTVTSAQKNPTAFYLCASSIDRGRGAFFGQGTRLTVV.